The 31 T cell receptor beta chains below were found in one sample sequenced in a study of CD8 T cells in ankylosing spondylitis. MiXCR, run by TCRdb on the 5' RACE reads, gives a single entry per CDR3 protein. Here the sample spans 200,000 to 250,000 distinct CDR3 sequences, under 30% being singletons. The sequenced sample consisted of blood, either unsorted or a sorted T cell fraction (not recorded which). Source of these receptors: a male donor with ankylosing spondylitis or in good health (not recorded which).

The CDR3 region has the DNA TGCAGTGCCGGTAGCCTAAGCTCCTACAATGAGCAGTTCTTC. Translating it yields CSAGSLSSYNEQFF. V is TRBV20-1 and J is TRBJ2-1, with D unclear. CDR1 is DFQATT and CDR2 is SNEGSKA in the germline V gene (reference sequence). Trimming cost V 6 bases and J 0 bases, with 12 bases left between them. The CDR3 runs 14 residues.

This clonotype was picked up many times. The rearrangement joins TRBV3-1 to TRBJ1-2; 10 bases match TRBD1. Germline V gene data show CDR1 as LGHDT and CDR2 as YNNKEL (reference sequence). This CDR3 region has 15 residues. Germline trimming cut 0 bases from V and 10 bases from J; bases unmatched to any gene: 8. CDR3 nucleotides: TGTGCCAGCAGCCAAGATTCGGGGACAGGGGATACCTACACCTTC. Protein: CASSQDSGTGDTYTF.

This clonotype has a handful of counts. The chain has TRBV6-5 and TRBJ2-5; 12 bases agree with TRBD2. V trimming: 2 bases; J trimming: 6 bases; junction bases outside the gene matches: 4. Germline V CDR1 and CDR2: MNHEY, SVGAGI. The CDR3 covers 15 residues. In DNA, the CDR3 is TGTGCCAGCAGTTACCTAGCGGGAGGGCTGAAGACCCAGTACTTC. This sequence encodes CASSYLAGGLKTQYF.

This clonotype was detected many times. The CDR3 sequence is CASSLVDSVGKLFF. CDR3 nucleotide sequence: TGTGCCAGCAGCTTAGTGGACAGCGTGGGAAAACTGTTTTTT. The V and J genes are TRBV11-2 and TRBJ1-4; tentative D call: TRBD1 (6 bases). The CDR3 has 14 amino acids. The ends were cut back, 1 base at V and 10 bases at J, with 13 bases in the middle. The germline CDR1 and CDR2 sequences are SGHAT and FQNNGV.

This chain links TRBV12-3 or TRBV12-4 with TRBJ2-7; D gene ambiguous. V lost 3 bases and J lost 0, with 9 bases in between. This CDR3 region has 14 residues. This CDR3 reads CASSFGRSSYEQYF. As DNA, the CDR3 is TGTGCCAGCAGTTTCGGGCGAAGCTCCTACGAGCAGTACTTC.

This clonotype turned up a few times. This chain links TRBV20-1 with TRBJ2-1, with no clear D. V dropped 3 bases and J dropped 8 bases, with 8 bases sitting between them. CDR1 is DFQATT, CDR2 SNEGSKA, per germline (reference sequence). This CDR3 spans 11 amino acids. The CDR3: CSASVLDEQFF. DNA of the CDR3: TGCAGTGCTAGTGTTCTGGATGAGCAGTTCTTC.

This clonotype was seen at least ten times. The V gene is TRBV29-1, the J gene TRBJ2-1, with a weak D call TRBD1 (7 bases). V shed 7 bases and J shed 8 bases, with 21 bases lying between them. CDR3 length: 14 amino acids. The germline gives CDR1 SQVTM, CDR2 ANQGSEA. In nucleotides, the CDR3 is TGCAGCGCCCTACCGGGGGACAGTCGAGATGAGCAGTTCTTC. Translation gives CSALPGDSRDEQFF.

V gene TRBV29-1 combines with J gene TRBJ2-5; 11 bases line up with TRBD1. Germline trimming cut 7 bases from V and 1 base from J; bases unmatched to any gene: 5. The CDR3 runs to 14 residues. The V gene's germline CDR1 is SQVTM and CDR2 ANQGSEA. CDR3 DNA: TGCAGCGCCTGGGACAGGGGGATCCAAGAGACCCAGTACTTC. Residues: CSAWDRGIQETQYF. The entire variable domain, with the rest obtained from reference TRBV29-1 and TRBJ2-5, is as follows: SAVISQKPSRDICQRGTSLTIQCQVDSQVTMMFWYRQQPGQSLTLIATANQGSEATYESGFVIDKFPISRPNLTFSTLTVSNMSPEDSSIYLCSAWDRGIQETQYFGPGTRLLVL.

The chain employs TRBV7-2 and TRBJ2-4; TRBD2 matches at 11 bases. The germline gives CDR1 SGHTA, CDR2 FQGNSA. Trimming at V came to 0 bases and at J to 0 bases, leaving 4 bases not matched to a gene. The CDR3 extends over 18 amino acids. CDR3: CASSLALAGALAKNIQYF. The CDR3 nucleotides are TGTGCCAGCAGCTTAGCACTAGCGGGGGCACTAGCCAAAAACATTCAGTACTTC.

This clonotype was recorded at least ten times. V is TRBV7-9 and J is TRBJ2-7; 11 bases match TRBD2. V lost 5 bases and J lost 0; bases outside the gene matches: 6. CDR1 is SEHNR and CDR2 is FQNEAQ in the germline V gene (reference sequence). The CDR3 loop spans 16 amino acids. The CDR3 here is CASSPGLAGRSYEQYF. CDR3 nucleotide sequence: TGTGCCAGCAGCCCTGGACTAGCGGGCCGCTCCTACGAGCAGTACTTC.

This clonotype was recorded at least ten times. The genes are TRBV10-3 and TRBJ1-2, with D maybe TRBD1 (6 bases). CDR1 and CDR2 (germline): ENHRY, SYGVKD. V dropped 4 bases and J dropped 8 bases, with 14 bases sitting between them. This CDR3 spans 13 amino acids. The CDR3 sequence: CAISAGNRDGYTF. As DNA, the CDR3 is TGTGCCATCAGTGCGGGGAACAGGGACGGCTACACCTTC.

This clonotype came up many times. The chain links TRBV5-1 to TRBJ1-4, with D unclear. The CDR3 is made up of 14 amino acids. Trimming removed 4 bases at V and 7 bases at J, with 14 bases between. Per germline, CDR1 SGHRS and CDR2 YFSETQ. CDR3 bases: TGCGCCAGCAGCCCGACGGTGGTCCGTGAAAAACTGTTTTTT. Amino acids: CASSPTVVREKLFF. The full variable domain, its missing parts supplied by reference TRBV5-1 and TRBJ1-4, is KAGVTQTPRYLIKTRGQQVTLSCSPISGHRSVSWYQQTPGQGLQFLFEYFSETQRNKGNFPGRFSGRQFSNSRSEMNVSTLELGDSALYLCASSPTVVREKLFFGSGTQLSVL.

For this clonotype: A much larger clonotype is one base distant, so this may be a read error. V gene TRBV12-3 or TRBV12-4 combines with J gene TRBJ2-1; either TRBD1 or TRBD2 may fit D (6 bases each). The CDR3 spans 18 residues. The V gene lost 7 bases and the J gene lost 0 bases, with 22 bases spanning the gap. The CDR3, as DNA: TGTGCCAGCACTGGGGGCCTAACGGGGGTAAGCTCCTACAATGAGCAGTTCTTC. Protein sequence: CASTGGLTGVSSYNEQFF.

This sequence joins TRBV5-1 and TRBJ2-7; TRBD1 matches 7 bases. V was pared by 2 bases and J by 3 bases, with 8 bases of the junction left unmatched. The CDR3 extends over 15 amino acids. Germline loops: CDR1 SGHRS, CDR2 YFSETQ. The CDR3 coding sequence is TGCGCCAGCAGCTTAGATACCGGGACAGTCTACGAGCAGTACTTC. Translated: CASSLDTGTVYEQYF. The full variable domain, completed using reference TRBV5-1 and TRBJ2-7, is KAGVTQTPRYLIKTRGQQVTLSCSPISGHRSVSWYQQTPGQGLQFLFEYFSETQRNKGNFPGRFSGRQFSNSRSEMNVSTLELGDSALYLCASSLDTGTVYEQYFGPGTRLTVT.

V usage is TRBV12-3 or TRBV12-4 and J usage is TRBJ2-3, with D unclear. The CDR3 is 15 residues long. Trimming took 1 base from V and 2 from J, leaving 10 bases between them. CDR3 nucleotide sequence: TGTGCCAGCAGTTTAGGGGTGGGGATCACAGATACGCAGTATTTT. Its protein is CASSLGVGITDTQYF.

In this sample, this clonotype turned up a few times. The J gene is TRBJ1-2, the V gene TRBV10-3, with D possibly being TRBD1 (5 bases). Germline V gives CDR1 ENHRY, CDR2 SYGVKD. The CDR3 covers 12 residues. With 5 bases removed from V and 2 bases from J, the gap between germline ends came to 6 bases. The DNA of the CDR3 is TGTGCCATCAGTCGGACAAACTATGGCTACACCTTC. It specifies CAISRTNYGYTF.

This clonotype has a count of ten or more. This chain uses TRBV4-3 with TRBJ2-1; no clear D gene. CDR1 is LGHNA, CDR2 YSLEER, per germline. The V and J ends lost 0 bases and 7 bases respectively, with 4 bases between them. This CDR3 region has 12 residues. For the CDR3, the DNA is TGCGCCAGCAGCCAAGATTGGAATGAGCAGTTCTTC. This encodes CASSQDWNEQFF.

This clonotype was picked up a small number of times. CDR3 sequence reads: CASSPQFGPRSYNEQFF. CDR3 sequence (DNA): TGTGCCAGCTCACCACAATTCGGACCCCGCTCCTACAATGAGCAGTTCTTC. The rearrangement links TRBV18 to TRBJ2-1, with no clear D. V lost 1 base and J 0 bases, leaving 13 bases between the germline ends. Germline values: CDR1 KGHSH, CDR2 LQKENI. The CDR3 is made up of 17 amino acids.

This clonotype has a count of ten or more. The chain employs TRBV7-2 and TRBJ2-3; D gene uncertain. V lost 2 bases, J lost 5 bases, and 14 bases lay in between. The CDR3 has 15 residues. CDR1 is SGHTA, CDR2 FQGNSA, per germline. CDR3 bases: TGTGCCAGCAGCTTATTAAGGAAAGACCGAGATACGCAGTATTTT. Translating it yields CASSLLRKDRDTQYF.

This clonotype was picked up many times. The chain recombines TRBV24-1 with TRBJ2-5; D call uncertain. The germline V gene encodes CDR1 KGHDR and CDR2 SFDVKD. V gave up 2 bases and J gave up 3 bases, with 6 bases separating them. This CDR3 spans 13 amino acids. In DNA, the CDR3 is TGTGCCACCAGTGATTCGGTGGAAGAGACCCAGTACTTC. This codes for CATSDSVEETQYF.

This clonotype was counted between two and nine times. The rearrangement links TRBV20-1 to TRBJ1-2; D is ambiguous. The ends were cut back, 0 bases at V and 6 bases at J, with 8 bases in the middle. The length of the CDR3 is 12 residues. Per the germline V gene, CDR1 is DFQATT and CDR2 is SNEGSKA (reference sequence). CDR3 sequence: CSARDSQHGYTF. The DNA of the CDR3 is TGCAGTGCTAGAGATTCCCAACATGGCTACACCTTC.

This clonotype came up many times. V and J are TRBV20-1 and TRBJ2-7; 8 bases are a match to TRBD1. The CDR3 covers 13 residues. V lost 6 bases, J lost 2 bases, and 6 bases stayed unmatched. CDR1 is DFQATT, CDR2 SNEGSKA, per germline (reference sequence). The CDR3 coding sequence is TGCAGTGCGCCGGGACAGGTCACCTACGAGCAGTACTTC. Its protein is CSAPGQVTYEQYF.

This clonotype was recorded at least ten times. CDR3 sequence (DNA): TGTGCCAGCAGCTCAGCGGGAAGCCAAGAGACCCAGTACTTC. This codes for CASSSAGSQETQYF. The rearrangement joins TRBV3-1 to TRBJ2-5; 7 bases fit TRBD2. CDR3 length: 14 amino acids. In germline, CDR1 is LGHDT, CDR2 YNNKEL (reference sequence). V was pared by 5 bases and J by 1 base, with 4 bases of the junction left unmatched.

This clonotype was recorded at least ten times. This sequence joins TRBV5-1 and TRBJ2-5; D is ambiguous. Trimming removed 3 bases from V and 1 base from J, with 13 bases in between. Germline CDR1 reads SGHRS; CDR2 reads YFSETQ. The CDR3 covers 15 residues. In DNA form, the CDR3 reads TGCGCCAGCAGCTCCACTGACGGGCTCCAAGAGACCCAGTACTTC. Translating gives CASSSTDGLQETQYF.

The chain joins TRBV12-3 or TRBV12-4 to TRBJ1-5; D call uncertain. This CDR3 has 14 amino acids. V lost 2 bases and J lost 4, with 9 bases in between. CDR3: CASSLQWGNQPQHF. CDR3 coding DNA: TGTGCCAGCAGTTTACAATGGGGAAATCAGCCCCAGCATTTT.

Regarding this clonotype: This may be a read error, as it is one base from a much larger clone. The chain joins TRBV7-2 to TRBJ2-5, with D perhaps matching TRBD1 (6 bases). V was clipped by 1 base and J by 3 bases, with 6 bases between them. This CDR3 spans 13 amino acids. Germline CDR1 reads SGHTA; CDR2 reads FQGNSA. CDR3 DNA: TGTGCCAGCAGCTTAGACAGGGAAGAGACCCAGTACTTC. Translation gives CASSLDREETQYF.

This clonotype is a singleton in its sample. The rearrangement links TRBV5-6 to TRBJ2-5; D is tentatively TRBD1 or TRBD2 (5 bases each). CDR3 length equals 15 residues. With 0 bases removed from V and 4 bases from J, the gap between germline ends came to 13 bases. The germline gives CDR1 SGHDT, CDR2 YYEEEE. This CDR3 is CASSLEPGRVETQYF. The CDR3 nucleotides read TGTGCCAGCAGCTTGGAGCCAGGGAGAGTAGAGACCCAGTACTTC.

The genes are TRBV6-5 and TRBJ2-1, with 8 nucleotides matching TRBD2. Germline V gene sequence: CDR1 MNHEY, CDR2 SVGAGI. With 4 bases clipped from V and 9 bases from J, the junction kept 17 bases outside the gene matches. The CDR3 length is 17 residues. CDR3 nucleotide sequence: TGTGCCAGCAGTTCAGGGCGCTTAGCGGGGAGCGGTCGTGAGCAGTTCTTC. Its translation is CASSSGRLAGSGREQFF.

This clonotype was counted a single time. This chain joins TRBV7-6 and TRBJ1-5; 7 nucleotides align to TRBD1. The J segment lost 7 bases and the V segment lost 5 bases, leaving 5 bases of the junction unmatched. Germline V gene lookup returns CDR1 SGHVS and CDR2 FNYEAQ. CDR3 length: 13 amino acids. The CDR3 DNA reads as TGTGCCAGCAGCCTAGGACAGGCCCAGCCCCAGCATTTT. Translating gives CASSLGQAQPQHF. Full variable domain (rest looked up from reference TRBV7-6 and TRBJ1-5): GAGVSQSPRYKVTKRGQDVALRCDPISGHVSLYWYRQALGQGPEFLTYFNYEAQQDKSGLPNDRFSAERPEGSISTLTIQRTEQRDSAMYRCASSLGQAQPQHFGDGTRLSIL.

This clonotype was seen ten or more times. The chain uses TRBV5-1 and TRBJ1-1; 10 nucleotides match TRBD1. The CDR3 loop spans 16 amino acids. Germline CDR1 SGHRS, CDR2 YFSETQ. The J segment lost 0 bases and the V segment lost 4 bases, leaving 6 bases of the junction unmatched. The DNA for the CDR3 is TGCGCCAGCAGCCCCCGGACAGGGGGTTTGAACACTGAAGCTTTCTTT. Translating it yields CASSPRTGGLNTEAFF.

This clonotype was seen only a few times. V is TRBV5-5 and J is TRBJ2-1, with 13 bases matching TRBD2. CDR3 length: 17 amino acids. Germline V lookup: CDR1 SGHKS, CDR2 YYEKEE (reference sequence). Trimming cost V 4 bases and J 5 bases; bases outside gene matches: 9. CDR3 in DNA: TGTGCCAGCAGCCGCCTCTATGGGACTAGCGGGAACAATGAGCAGTTCTTC. It encodes CASSRLYGTSGNNEQFF.